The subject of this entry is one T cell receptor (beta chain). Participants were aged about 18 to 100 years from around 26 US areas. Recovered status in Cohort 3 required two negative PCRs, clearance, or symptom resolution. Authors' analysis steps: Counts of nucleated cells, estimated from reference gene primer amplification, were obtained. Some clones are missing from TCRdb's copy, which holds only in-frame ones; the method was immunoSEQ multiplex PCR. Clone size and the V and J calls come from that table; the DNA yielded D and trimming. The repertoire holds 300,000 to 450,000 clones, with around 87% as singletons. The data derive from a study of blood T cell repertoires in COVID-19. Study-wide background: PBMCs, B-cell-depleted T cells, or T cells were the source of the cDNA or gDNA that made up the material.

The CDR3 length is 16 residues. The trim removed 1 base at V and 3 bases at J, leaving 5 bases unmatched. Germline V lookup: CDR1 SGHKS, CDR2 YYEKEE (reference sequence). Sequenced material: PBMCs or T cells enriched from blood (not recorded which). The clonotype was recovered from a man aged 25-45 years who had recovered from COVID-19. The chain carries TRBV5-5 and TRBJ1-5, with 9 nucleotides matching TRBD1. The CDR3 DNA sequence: TGTGCCAGCAGCTTGTGGGGGACAGGGTCCAATCAGCCCCAGCATTTT. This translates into CASSLWGTGSNQPQHF.